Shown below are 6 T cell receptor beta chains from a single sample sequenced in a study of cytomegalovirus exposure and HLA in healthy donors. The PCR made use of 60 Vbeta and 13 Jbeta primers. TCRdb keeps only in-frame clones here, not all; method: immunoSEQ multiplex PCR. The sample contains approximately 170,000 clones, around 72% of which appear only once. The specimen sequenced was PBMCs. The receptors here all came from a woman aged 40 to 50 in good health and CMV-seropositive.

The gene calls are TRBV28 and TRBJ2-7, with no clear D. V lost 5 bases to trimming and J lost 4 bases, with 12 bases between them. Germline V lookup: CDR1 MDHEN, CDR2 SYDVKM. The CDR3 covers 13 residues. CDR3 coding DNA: TGTGCCAGCAGTCTTGCCGACACATACGAGCAGTACTTC. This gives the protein CASSLADTYEQYF.

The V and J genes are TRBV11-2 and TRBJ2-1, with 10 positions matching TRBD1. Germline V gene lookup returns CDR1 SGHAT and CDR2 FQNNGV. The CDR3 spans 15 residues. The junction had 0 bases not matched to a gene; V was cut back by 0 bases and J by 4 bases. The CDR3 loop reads CASSLEGQGYNEQFF. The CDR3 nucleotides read TGTGCCAGCAGCTTAGAGGGACAGGGGTACAATGAGCAGTTCTTC. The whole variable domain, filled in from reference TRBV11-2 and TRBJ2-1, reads EAGVAQSPRYKIIEKRQSVAFWCNPISGHATLYWYQQILGQGPKLLIQFQNNGVVDDSQLPKDRFSAERLKGVDSTLKIQPAKLEDSAVYLCASSLEGQGYNEQFFGPGTRLTVL.

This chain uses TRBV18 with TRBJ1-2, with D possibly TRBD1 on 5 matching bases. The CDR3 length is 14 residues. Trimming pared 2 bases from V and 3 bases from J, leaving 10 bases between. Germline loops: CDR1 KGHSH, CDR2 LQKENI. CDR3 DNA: TGTGCCAGCTCACCATGGGGGGGAGACTATGGCTACACCTTC. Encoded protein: CASSPWGGDYGYTF.

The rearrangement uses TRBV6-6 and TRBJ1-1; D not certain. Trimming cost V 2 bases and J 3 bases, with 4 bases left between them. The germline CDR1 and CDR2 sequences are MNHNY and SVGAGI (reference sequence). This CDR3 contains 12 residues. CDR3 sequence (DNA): TGTGCCAGCAGTTACACAGACACTGAAGCTTTCTTT. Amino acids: CASSYTDTEAFF.

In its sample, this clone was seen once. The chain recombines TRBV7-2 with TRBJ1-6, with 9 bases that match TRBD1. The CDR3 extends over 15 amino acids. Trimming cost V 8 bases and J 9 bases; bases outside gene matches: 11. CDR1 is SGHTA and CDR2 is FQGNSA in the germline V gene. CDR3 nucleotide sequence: TGTGCCAGCTCTTGGGGACAGGGAATAAGTTCACCCCTCCACTTT. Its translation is CASSWGQGISSPLHF.

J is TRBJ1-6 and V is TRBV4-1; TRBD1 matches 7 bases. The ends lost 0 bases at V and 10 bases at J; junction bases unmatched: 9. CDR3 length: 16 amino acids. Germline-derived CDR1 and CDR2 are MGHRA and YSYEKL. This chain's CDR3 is CASSQDPDRALSPLHF. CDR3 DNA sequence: TGCGCCAGCAGCCAAGATCCCGACAGGGCACTCTCACCCCTCCACTTT.